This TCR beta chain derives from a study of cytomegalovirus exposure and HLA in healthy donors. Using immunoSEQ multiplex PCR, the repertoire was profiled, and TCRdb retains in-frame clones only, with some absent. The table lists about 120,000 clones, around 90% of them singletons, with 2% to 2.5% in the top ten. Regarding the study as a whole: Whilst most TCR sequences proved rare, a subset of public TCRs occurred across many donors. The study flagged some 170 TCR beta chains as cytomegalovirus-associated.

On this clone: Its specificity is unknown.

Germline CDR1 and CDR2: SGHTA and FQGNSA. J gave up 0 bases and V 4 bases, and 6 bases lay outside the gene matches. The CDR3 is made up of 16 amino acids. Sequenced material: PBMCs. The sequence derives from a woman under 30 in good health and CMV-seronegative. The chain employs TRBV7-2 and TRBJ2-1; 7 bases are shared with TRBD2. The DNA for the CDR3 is TGTGCCAGCAGCTCGTCGCTAGCGGCCTCCTACAATGAGCAGTTCTTC. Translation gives CASSSSLAASYNEQFF.